This T cell receptor beta chain comes out of a study of beta chain features in type 1 diabetes. Worth noting for this clone: The antigen is undetermined.

Study-wide results and caveats: Naive, central memory and Treg TCRB repertoires appeared more alike in patients than in healthy donors. More deletions and fewer insertions at VDJ junctions were found in patients with type 1 diabetes. Although PCR might favor shorter templates, it would do so equally in patients and controls.

Germline assignment: CDR1 SGHDT and CDR2 YYEEEE. V trimming: 3 bases; J trimming: 6 bases; junction bases outside the gene matches: 2. The CDR3 loop spans 13 amino acids. The authors reverse transcribed all of the isolated RNA, so sequencing captured expressed TCRB transcripts. The protocol was immunoSEQ multiplex PCR, while the TCRdb copy is restricted to in-frame clones and leaves out a portion. The sample shows about 360,000 clones, around 12% of them seen only once. The genes are TRBV5-6 and TRBJ1-4; 7 positions match TRBD1. The TCR was taken from a man aged 18 to 35 in good health. Sequencing input: naive CD4+ T cells from blood. The CDR3 here is CASSSGQDEKLFF. DNA of the CDR3: TGTGCCAGCAGCTCCGGACAGGATGAAAAACTGTTTTTT.